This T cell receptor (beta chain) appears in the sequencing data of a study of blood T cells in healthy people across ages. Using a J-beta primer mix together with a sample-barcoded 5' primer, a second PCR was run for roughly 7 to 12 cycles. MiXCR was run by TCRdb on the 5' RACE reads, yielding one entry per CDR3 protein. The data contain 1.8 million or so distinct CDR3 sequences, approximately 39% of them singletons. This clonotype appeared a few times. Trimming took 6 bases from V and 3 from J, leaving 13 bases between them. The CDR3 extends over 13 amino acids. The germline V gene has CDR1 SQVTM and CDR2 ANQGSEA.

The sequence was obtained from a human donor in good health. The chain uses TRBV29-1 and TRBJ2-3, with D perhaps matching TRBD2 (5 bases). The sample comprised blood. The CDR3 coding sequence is TGCAGCGTGATGGGGAGATTAACAGATACGCAGTATTTT. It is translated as CSVMGRLTDTQYF.